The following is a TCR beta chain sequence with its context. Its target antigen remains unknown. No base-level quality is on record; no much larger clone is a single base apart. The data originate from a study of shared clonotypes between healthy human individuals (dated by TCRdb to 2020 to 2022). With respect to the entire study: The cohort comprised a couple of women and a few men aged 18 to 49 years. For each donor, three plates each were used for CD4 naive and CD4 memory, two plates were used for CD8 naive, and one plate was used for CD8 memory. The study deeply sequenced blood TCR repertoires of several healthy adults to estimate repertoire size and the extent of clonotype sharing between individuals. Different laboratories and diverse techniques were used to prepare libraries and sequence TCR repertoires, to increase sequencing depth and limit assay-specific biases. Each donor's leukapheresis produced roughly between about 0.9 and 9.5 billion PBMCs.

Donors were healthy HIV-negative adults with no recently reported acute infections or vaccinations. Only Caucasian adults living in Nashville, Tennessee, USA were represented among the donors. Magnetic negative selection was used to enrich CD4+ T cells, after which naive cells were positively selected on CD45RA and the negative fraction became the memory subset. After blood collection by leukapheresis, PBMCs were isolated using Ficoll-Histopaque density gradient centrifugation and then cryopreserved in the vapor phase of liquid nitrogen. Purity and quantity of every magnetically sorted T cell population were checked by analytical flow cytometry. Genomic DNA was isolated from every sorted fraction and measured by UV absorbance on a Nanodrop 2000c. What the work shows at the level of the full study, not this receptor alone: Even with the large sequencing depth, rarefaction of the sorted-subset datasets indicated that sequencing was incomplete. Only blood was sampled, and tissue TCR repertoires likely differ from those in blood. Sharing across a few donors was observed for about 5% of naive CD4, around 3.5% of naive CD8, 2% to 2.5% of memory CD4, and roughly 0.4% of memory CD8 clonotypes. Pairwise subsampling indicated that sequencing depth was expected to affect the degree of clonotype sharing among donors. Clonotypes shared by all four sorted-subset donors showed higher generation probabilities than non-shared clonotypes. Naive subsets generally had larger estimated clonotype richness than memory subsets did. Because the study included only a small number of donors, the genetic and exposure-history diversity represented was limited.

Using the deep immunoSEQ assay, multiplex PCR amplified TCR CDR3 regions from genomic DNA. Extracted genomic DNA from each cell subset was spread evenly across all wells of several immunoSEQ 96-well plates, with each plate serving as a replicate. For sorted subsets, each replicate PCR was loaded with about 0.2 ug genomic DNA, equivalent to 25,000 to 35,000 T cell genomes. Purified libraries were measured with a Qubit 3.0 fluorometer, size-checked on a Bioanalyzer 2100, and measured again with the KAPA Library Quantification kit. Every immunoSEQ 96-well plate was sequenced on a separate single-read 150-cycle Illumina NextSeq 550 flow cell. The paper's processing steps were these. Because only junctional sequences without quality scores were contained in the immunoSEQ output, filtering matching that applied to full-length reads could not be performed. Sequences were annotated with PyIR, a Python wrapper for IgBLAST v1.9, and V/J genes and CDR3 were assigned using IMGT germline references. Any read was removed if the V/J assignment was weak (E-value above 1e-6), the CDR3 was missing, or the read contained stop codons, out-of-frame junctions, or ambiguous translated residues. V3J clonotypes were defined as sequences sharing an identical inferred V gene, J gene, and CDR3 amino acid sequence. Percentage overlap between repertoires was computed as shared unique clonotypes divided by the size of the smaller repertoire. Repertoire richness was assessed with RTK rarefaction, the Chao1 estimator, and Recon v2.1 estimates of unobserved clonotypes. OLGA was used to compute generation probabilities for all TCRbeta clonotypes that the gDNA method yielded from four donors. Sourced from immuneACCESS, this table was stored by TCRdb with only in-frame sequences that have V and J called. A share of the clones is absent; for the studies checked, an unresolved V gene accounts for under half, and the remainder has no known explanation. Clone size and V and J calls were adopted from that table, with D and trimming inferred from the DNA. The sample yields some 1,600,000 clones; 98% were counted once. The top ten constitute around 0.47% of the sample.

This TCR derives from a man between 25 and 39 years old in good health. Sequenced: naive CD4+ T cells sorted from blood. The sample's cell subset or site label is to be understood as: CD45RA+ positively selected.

The CDR3 corresponds to CASSLERLRPTQGYTF. The DNA sequence is TGTGCCAGCAGCTTAGAAAGGTTGAGACCCACCCAGGGCTACACCTTC. In this chain, TRBV7-8 is recombined with TRBJ1-2, with the D gene not confidently named. The germline V gene gives CDR1 as SGHVS and CDR2 as FQNEAQ. V is clipped by 1 base and J by 8 bases, and the sequence between their germline boundaries is 20 bases long. The CDR3 runs 16 residues from the cysteine to the phenylalanine. Of all the DNA, just the CDR3 is kept, 48 bases in frame from base 1.